The entry that follows covers one T cell receptor beta chain sequence. The entry originates in a study of blood T cell repertoires in COVID-19. Study overall: Samples representing acute and convalescent COVID-19 were sourced from the United States, Italy and Spain. T cells, B-cell-depleted T cells, or PBMCs supplied cDNA or gDNA.

The authors' processing: Estimates of nucleated cell counts were drawn from the amplification of reference gene primers. Only in-frame clones appear in the TCRdb table, and some are missing; sequencing was by immunoSEQ multiplex PCR. V, J and clone size derive from that table, while D and trimming were established from the DNA sequence. The data show about 140,000 clones, roughly 86% seen once. The germline gives CDR1 MNHEY, CDR2 SMNVEV (reference sequence). V shed 5 bases, J shed 9 bases, and the junction held 5 bases outside the gene matches. The CDR3 length is 15 residues. The sequence was obtained from a woman aged 50 to 60 with acute or convalescent COVID-19. Sequenced: peripheral blood. The chain is built from TRBV27 and TRBJ2-1; 15 nucleotides match TRBD2. The CDR3 loop reads CASSQGLAGGGEQFF. CDR3 sequence (DNA): TGTGCCAGCAGTCAGGGACTAGCGGGGGGAGGTGAGCAGTTCTTC.